The 14 T cell receptor beta chains in this list originate from one sample, sequenced in a study of cytotoxic CD8 clonotypes in ibrutinib-treated CLL. The table came from immunoSEQ multiplex PCR; TCRdb's copy has only in-frame clones and leaves some out. The sample yields more than 300,000 clones, almost 80% seen once. This specimen was PBMCs, taken before ibrutinib treatment. These receptors were collected from a human donor with chronic lymphocytic leukemia.

A single count supports this clone. The chain uses TRBV25-1 and TRBJ1-5, with 7 nucleotides matching TRBD1. The germline CDR1 and CDR2 sequences are MGHDK and SYGVNS. The trim removed 6 bases at V and 4 bases at J, leaving 6 bases unmatched. The CDR3 runs 14 residues. This CDR3 reads CASSPGQYNQPQHF. DNA for the CDR3: TGTGCCAGCAGCCCGGGACAGTATAATCAGCCCCAGCATTTT.

This sequence joins TRBV27 and TRBJ2-5; tentative D call: TRBD2 (7 bases). Germline CDR1 reads MNHEY; CDR2 reads SMNVEV (reference sequence). Deletions cut 3 bases from V and 4 bases from J, with 15 bases between. There are 15 residues in the CDR3. CDR3 DNA: TGTGCCAGCAGTTTTTTCGGGGGGCAGAGAGAGACCCAGTACTTC. Translation gives CASSFFGGQRETQYF.

This chain connects TRBV19 to TRBJ2-7, with 9 bases matching TRBD2. With 3 bases clipped from V and 4 bases from J, the junction kept 4 bases outside the gene matches. From germline, CDR1 is LNHDA and CDR2 SQIVND (reference sequence). There are 14 residues in the CDR3. Here the CDR3 DNA reads TGTGCCAGTAGTATTACTAGCGGGCGATACGAGCAGTACTTC. Translated, it gives CASSITSGRYEQYF.

The rearrangement joins TRBV9 to TRBJ2-2; possibly TRBD1 for D (6 bases). The germline V and J ends were trimmed by 3 bases and 3 bases, with 18 bases remaining between them. The germline V gene has CDR1 SGDLS and CDR2 YYNGEE. CDR3 length: 17 amino acids. The CDR3 loop is CASSAPNRDVDTGELFF. The CDR3 nucleotides are TGTGCCAGCAGCGCCCCTAACAGGGATGTCGACACCGGGGAGCTGTTTTTT.

This chain connects TRBV5-1 to TRBJ2-7; D is perhaps TRBD2 (5 bases). The CDR3 is 13 amino acids. The ends were cut back, 7 bases at V and 0 bases at J, with 11 bases in the middle. Germline lookup yields CDR1 SGHRS and CDR2 YFSETQ. CDR3 residues: CASRIAGSYEQYF. The CDR3 DNA follows: TGCGCCAGCCGGATTGCGGGCTCCTACGAGCAGTACTTC. Full variable domain (outside the CDR3, taken from reference TRBV5-1 and TRBJ2-7): KAGVTQTPRYLIKTRGQQVTLSCSPISGHRSVSWYQQTPGQGLQFLFEYFSETQRNKGNFPGRFSGRQFSNSRSEMNVSTLELGDSALYLCASRIAGSYEQYFGPGTRLTVT.

The V and J genes are TRBV7-2 and TRBJ1-2, with 10 bases identical to TRBD1. The CDR3 runs 13 residues. Unmatched junction bases numbered 4, after V lost 5 bases and J lost 7 bases. Germline V CDR1 and CDR2: SGHTA, FQGNSA. The CDR3: CASSPRQGAGYTF. DNA of the CDR3: TGTGCCAGCAGCCCAAGACAGGGGGCTGGCTACACCTTC. The full variable domain, in which reference TRBV7-2 and TRBJ1-2 provide the parts outside the CDR3, is GAGVSQSPSNKVTEKGKDVELRCDPISGHTALYWYRQSLGQGLEFLIYFQGNSAPDKSGLPSDRFSAERTGGSVSTLTIQRTQQEDSAVYLCASSPRQGAGYTFGSGTRLTVV.

The chain employs TRBV15 and TRBJ1-2; no definite D call. CDR1 LNHNV and CDR2 YYDKDF come from the germline V gene (reference sequence). The CDR3 totals 13 residues. The V end lost 2 bases, the J end lost 7 bases, and 11 bases lay between the germline ends. CDR3 nucleotides: TGTGCCACCAGCAGATCGGATAACGCTGGCTACACCTTC. Translation: CATSRSDNAGYTF.

This rearrangement joins TRBV19 to TRBJ1-5; 8 bases are shared with TRBD1. Per the germline V gene, CDR1 is LNHDA and CDR2 is SQIVND (reference sequence). The V and J ends lost 4 bases and 1 base, in that order; junction bases with no gene match: 6. The CDR3 contains 16 residues. The CDR3 nucleotides are TGTGCCAGTAGTACCAATAACAGGGGGAGCAATCAGCCCCAGCATTTT. It codes for CASSTNNRGSNQPQHF. Combining the CDR3 with reference TRBV19 and TRBJ1-5 gives the whole variable domain DGGITQSPKYLFRKEGQNVTLSCEQNLNHDAMYWYRQDPGQGLRLIYYSQIVNDFQKGDIAEGYSVSREKKESFPLTVTSAQKNPTAFYLCASSTNNRGSNQPQHFGDGTRLSIL.

The rearrangement uses TRBV18 and TRBJ2-7, with D maybe TRBD2 (5 bases). The CDR3 runs to 14 residues. V lost 3 bases to trimming and J lost 6 bases, with 15 bases between them. Germline V gene data show CDR1 as KGHSH and CDR2 as LQKENI. CDR3 sequence reads: CASSPEGRSGEQYF. In DNA, the CDR3 is TGTGCCAGCTCACCGGAAGGAAGGAGCGGCGAGCAGTACTTC.

V is TRBV19 and J is TRBJ2-6; D is uncertain. The CDR3 is made up of 15 amino acids. Germline V lookup: CDR1 LNHDA, CDR2 SQIVND (reference sequence). The CDR3, as DNA: TGTGGTCCGCTGAGTAGGCTCTCTGGGGCCAACGTCCTGACTTTC. Translating gives CGPLSRLSGANVLTF.

The V call is TRBV2, the J call TRBJ1-2, with D unclear. Germline lookup yields CDR1 SNHLY and CDR2 FYNNEI. The V and J ends lost 2 bases and 4 bases respectively, with 17 bases between them. This CDR3 is 16 amino acids long. CDR3 DNA sequence: TGTGCCAGCAGTGAACGGAATCTAGGACCGAGCTATGGCTACACCTTC. Protein product: CASSERNLGPSYGYTF. The complete variable domain, with remaining parts taken from reference TRBV2 and TRBJ1-2, reads EPEVTQTPSHQVTQMGQEVILRCVPISNHLYFYWYRQILGQKVEFLVSFYNNEISEKSEIFDDQFSVERPDGSNFTLKIRSTKLEDSAMYFCASSERNLGPSYGYTFGSGTRLTVV.

V and J are TRBV7-2 and TRBJ2-7; tentatively, D is TRBD2 (5 bases). Germline lookup yields CDR1 SGHTA and CDR2 FQGNSA. CDR3 size: 14 residues. Trimming removed 4 bases from V and 7 bases from J, with 17 bases in between. The CDR3 is CASSSEGRGGEQYF. CDR3 DNA: TGTGCCAGCAGCTCCGAAGGTCGCGGCGGGGAGCAGTACTTC. Supplemented by reference TRBV7-2 and TRBJ2-7, the full variable domain reads GAGVSQSPSNKVTEKGKDVELRCDPISGHTALYWYRQSLGQGLEFLIYFQGNSAPDKSGLPSDRFSAERTGGSVSTLTIQRTQQEDSAVYLCASSSEGRGGEQYFGPGTRLTVT.

The chain uses TRBV14 and TRBJ1-2, with TRBD1 matching over 7 bases. Germline V gives CDR1 SGHDN, CDR2 FVKESK. V lost 4 bases, J lost 4 bases, and 3 bases stayed unmatched. This CDR3 spans 13 amino acids. DNA of the CDR3: TGTGCCAGCAGCCGGGGGGACAGCTATGGCTACACCTTC. It yields the protein CASSRGDSYGYTF.

J is TRBJ2-3 and V is TRBV11-2; TRBD2 aligns across 13 bases. The trim removed 3 bases at V and 4 bases at J, leaving 10 bases unmatched. The CDR3 is 18 amino acids. Germline CDR1 reads SGHAT; CDR2 reads FQNNGV. The CDR3 sequence is CASSFLPGLAGVPDTQYF. CDR3 nucleotide sequence: TGTGCCAGCAGCTTTCTCCCCGGACTAGCGGGAGTTCCAGATACGCAGTATTTT.